The 17 T cell receptor beta chains reported below all come from one sample, sequenced in a study of response to subunit inactivated influenza vaccine. TCRdb re-derived calls from the RT-PCR reads in MiXCR, one entry per CDR3 protein. The sample has about 500,000 distinct CDR3 sequences; approximately 6.9% are singletons. Sequenced here: PBMCs from blood, sampled less than 25 months after vaccination. These receptor sequences come from a man between 50 and 69 years old who received an inactivated influenza vaccine.

The V and J genes are TRBV13 and TRBJ2-1; D gene uncertain. Trimming took off 1 base at V and 8 bases at J, with 9 bases between the two ends. Germline-derived CDR1 and CDR2 are PRHDT and FYEKMQ (reference sequence). This CDR3 is 13 amino acids long. CDR3 sequence: CASSLAGLDEQFF. CDR3 coding DNA: TGTGCCAGCAGCTTAGCTGGCCTGGATGAGCAGTTCTTC.

The genes are TRBV12-3 or TRBV12-4 and TRBJ1-2; 8 nucleotides match TRBD1. There are 13 residues in the CDR3. V shed 6 bases, J shed 4 bases, and the junction held 4 bases outside the gene matches. The CDR3 DNA reads TGTGCCAGCAGGCGGACAGGGCTCTATGGCTACACCTTC. Translating gives CASRRTGLYGYTF.

This chain uses TRBV7-2 with TRBJ2-3, with D possibly being TRBD1 (8 bases). CDR3 length: 14 amino acids. Germline V CDR1 and CDR2: SGHTA, FQGNSA. Trimming shortened V by 5 bases and J by 6 bases, and 15 bases separated the two germline ends. CDR3 loop: CASSETGGGDTQYF. Written as DNA, the CDR3 is TGTGCCAGCAGCGAAACAGGGGGAGGGGATACGCAGTATTTT.

This clonotype appeared many times. The rearrangement links TRBV5-1 to TRBJ2-3, with 9 bases aligning to TRBD2. Germline CDR1 and CDR2: SGHRS and YFSETQ. The length of the CDR3 is 15 residues. J gave up 0 bases and V 5 bases, and 4 bases lay outside the gene matches. The CDR3 spells CASRMGLASTDTQYF. Here the CDR3 DNA reads TGCGCCAGCAGGATGGGACTAGCTAGCACAGATACGCAGTATTTT.

This clonotype has more than one count but fewer than ten. The chain has TRBV21-1 and TRBJ1-5; TRBD1, the table's D call, was not compared with the DNA. TRBV21-1 is a pseudogene segment. This CDR3 region has 14 residues. CDR3 sequence: CAIRASDALQPQHF. CDR3 DNA sequence: TGTGCCATCCGGGCTTCGGACGCCCTTCAGCCCCAGCATTTT.

DNA of the CDR3: TGCAGTGCTAGAGATGTCTTCGCGGGCAGTACCGAAAAACTGTTTTTT. Amino acids: CSARDVFAGSTEKLFF. V is TRBV20-1 and J is TRBJ1-4; D is undetermined. CDR1 is DFQATT, CDR2 SNEGSKA, per germline (reference sequence). The V and J ends lost 0 bases and 8 bases respectively, with 19 bases between them. The CDR3 consists of 16 residues.

This clonotype was observed a few times. The chain employs TRBV7-3 and TRBJ2-2; D not resolved. V lost 5 bases and J 7 bases, leaving 8 bases between the germline ends. This CDR3 spans 12 amino acids. CDR1 SGHTA and CDR2 FQGTGA come from the germline V gene. The CDR3 here is CASSPQHGELFF. Here the CDR3 DNA reads TGTGCCAGCAGCCCCCAACACGGGGAGCTGTTTTTT.

V and J are TRBV5-1 and TRBJ1-3, with D uncertain. This CDR3 has 15 amino acids. Germline V gene data show CDR1 as SGHRS and CDR2 as YFSETQ. V shed 4 bases and J shed 2 bases, with 13 bases lying between them. This CDR3 is CASSTTADPGNTIYF. CDR3 coding DNA: TGCGCCAGCAGCACGACCGCGGACCCTGGAAACACCATATATTTT.

The chain employs TRBV6-8 and TRBJ2-3; unclear D gene. V gave up 0 bases and J gave up 2 bases, with 24 bases separating them. CDR3 length: 20 residues. Germline values: CDR1 MNHGY, CDR2 SAAAGT. The CDR3 here is CASSYSKQCWSTANTDTQYF. CDR3 bases: TGTGCCAGCAGTTACTCGAAACAGTGCTGGAGCACCGCCAACACAGATACGCAGTATTTT.

This clonotype was counted at least ten times. The chain recombines TRBV5-1 with TRBJ1-6; possible D gene TRBD1, 6 bases. The V gene's germline CDR1 is SGHRS and CDR2 YFSETQ. This CDR3 spans 16 amino acids. V was cut by 4 bases and J by 8 bases, with 19 bases left in between. The CDR3 protein is CASSASQGSYDSPLHF. Written as DNA, the CDR3 is TGCGCCAGCAGCGCGTCACAGGGTAGTTATGATTCACCCCTCCACTTT.

This clonotype was seen ten or more times. This CDR3 reads CSARSPVYEQYF. CDR3 nucleotides: TGCAGTGCTAGGTCCCCGGTCTACGAGCAGTACTTC. The chain carries TRBV20-1 and TRBJ2-7; D is undetermined. V lost 3 bases and J 3 bases, leaving 9 bases between the germline ends. The CDR3 is made up of 12 amino acids. The V gene's germline CDR1 is DFQATT and CDR2 SNEGSKA (reference sequence).

J is TRBJ2-5 and V is TRBV20-1, with a possible D match to TRBD1 (6 bases). V was pared by 0 bases and J by 5 bases, with 16 bases between. CDR3 size: 15 residues. Germline V gene data show CDR1 as DFQATT and CDR2 as SNEGSKA (reference sequence). The CDR3 is CSARDSQGPRETQYF. The CDR3 DNA reads as TGCAGTGCTAGAGATTCGCAGGGGCCTCGGGAGACCCAGTACTTC.

This clonotype has at least ten counts. CDR3: CASSRTTGVLTGELFF. As DNA, the CDR3 is TGTGCCAGCAGCCGGACCACAGGGGTCTTAACCGGGGAGCTGTTTTTT. This chain joins TRBV9 and TRBJ2-2; TRBD1 matches at 7 bases. V shed 4 bases and J 5 bases; nucleotides not matched to a gene: 11. Germline CDR1 and CDR2: SGDLS and YYNGEE. The CDR3 sequence is 16 residues long.

This clonotype was observed a handful of times. The chain couples TRBV5-1 to TRBJ2-1; the match to TRBD2 covers 9 bases. There are 14 residues in the CDR3. V shed 5 bases and J 6 bases; nucleotides not matched to a gene: 6. The germline CDR1 and CDR2 sequences are SGHRS and YFSETQ. CDR3 bases: TGCGCCAGCAGGGGAGCGGGAGGTACCAATGAGCAGTTCTTC. This encodes CASRGAGGTNEQFF.

The sample holds a few counts of this clonotype. DNA for the CDR3: TGTGCCAGCAGCACCGGGACTAGCGTTGAGCAGTTCTTC. Amino acids: CASSTGTSVEQFF. The chain combines TRBV7-9 with TRBJ2-1; 10 bases match TRBD2. With 5 bases clipped from V and 9 bases from J, the junction kept 4 bases outside the gene matches. The germline CDR1 and CDR2 sequences are SEHNR and FQNEAQ (reference sequence). This CDR3 has 13 amino acids.

This clonotype has a count of ten or more. This chain links TRBV4-1 with TRBJ2-3, with a weak D call TRBD2 (6 bases). This CDR3 comprises 15 residues. V lost 5 bases to trimming and J lost 1 base, with 13 bases between them. The germline gives CDR1 MGHRA, CDR2 YSYEKL. The CDR3 nucleotides read TGCGCCAGCAGCTCAGAGGGACTCCGCACAGATACGCAGTATTTT. It specifies CASSSEGLRTDTQYF.

This clonotype appeared a few times. As DNA, the CDR3 is TGTGCCAGCAGTACTAGCGGGAGGGCCGGCGAGCAGTACTTC. It yields the protein CASSTSGRAGEQYF. This rearrangement joins TRBV12-3 or TRBV12-4 to TRBJ2-7, with 13 bases that match TRBD2. The ends lost 5 bases at V and 6 bases at J; junction bases unmatched: 4. CDR3 length: 14 amino acids.